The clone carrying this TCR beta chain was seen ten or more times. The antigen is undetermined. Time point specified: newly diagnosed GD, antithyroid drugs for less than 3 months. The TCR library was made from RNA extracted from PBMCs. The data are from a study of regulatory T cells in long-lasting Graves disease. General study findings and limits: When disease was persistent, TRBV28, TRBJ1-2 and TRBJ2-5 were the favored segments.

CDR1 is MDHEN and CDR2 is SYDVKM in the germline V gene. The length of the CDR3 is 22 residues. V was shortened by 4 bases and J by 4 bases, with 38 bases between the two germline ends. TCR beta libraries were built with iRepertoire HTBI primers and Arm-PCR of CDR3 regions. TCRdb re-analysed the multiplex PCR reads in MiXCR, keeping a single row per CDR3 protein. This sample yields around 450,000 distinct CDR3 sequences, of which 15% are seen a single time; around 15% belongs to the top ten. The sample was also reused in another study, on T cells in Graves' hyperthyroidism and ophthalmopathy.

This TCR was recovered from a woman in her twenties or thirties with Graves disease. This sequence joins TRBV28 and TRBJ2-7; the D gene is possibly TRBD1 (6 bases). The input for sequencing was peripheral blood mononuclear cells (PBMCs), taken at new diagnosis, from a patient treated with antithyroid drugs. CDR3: CASSSNTLTGSTGIPKIYEQYF. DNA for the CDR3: TGTGCCAGCAGTTCGAACACGCTGACAGGCTCCACCGGAATCCCCAAAATTTACGAGCAGTACTTC. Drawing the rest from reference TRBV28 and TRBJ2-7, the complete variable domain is DVKVTQSSRYLVKRTGEKVFLECVQDMDHENMFWYRQDPGLGLRLIYFSYDVKMKEKGDIPEGYSVSREKKERFSLILESASTNQTSMYLCASSSNTLTGSTGIPKIYEQYFGPGTRLTVT.